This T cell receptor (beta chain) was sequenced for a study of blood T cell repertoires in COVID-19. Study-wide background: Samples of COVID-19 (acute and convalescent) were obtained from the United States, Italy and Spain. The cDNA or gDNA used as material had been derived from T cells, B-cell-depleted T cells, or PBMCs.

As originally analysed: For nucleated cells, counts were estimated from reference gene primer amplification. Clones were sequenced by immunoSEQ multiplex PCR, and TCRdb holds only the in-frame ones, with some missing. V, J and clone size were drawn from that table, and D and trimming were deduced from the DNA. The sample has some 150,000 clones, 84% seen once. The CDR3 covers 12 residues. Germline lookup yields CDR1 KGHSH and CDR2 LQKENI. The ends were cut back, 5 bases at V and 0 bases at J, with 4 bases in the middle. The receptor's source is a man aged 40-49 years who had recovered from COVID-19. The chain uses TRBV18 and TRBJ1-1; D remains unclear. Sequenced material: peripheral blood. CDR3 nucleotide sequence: TGTGCCAGCTCATTATTGAACACTGAAGCTTTCTTT. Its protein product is CASSLLNTEAFF.